The clone carrying this T cell receptor (beta chain) was detected ten times or more. Amplification from RNA transcripts yielded the TCR beta CDR3 regions. RT-PCR was first run with HTBI primers, then multiplex PCR in a second round. TCRdb analysed the multiplex PCR reads with MiXCR anew, one entry per CDR3 protein. The sample yields approximately 640,000 distinct CDR3 sequences, approximately 39% seen once. Trimming cost V 4 bases and J 1 base, with 11 bases left between them. The CDR3 has 14 residues. Germline CDR1 is SGHTS and CDR2 is YDEGEE. The data are from a study of Graves' ophthalmopathy and Graves' hyperthyroidism.

This clonotype was obtained from an adult man with Graves' ophthalmopathy. Specimen: peripheral blood. The rearrangement joins TRBV5-8 to TRBJ1-1; D gene uncertain. The CDR3 is CASSRPDGNTEAFF. The DNA for the CDR3 is TGTGCCAGCAGCAGACCGGACGGGAACACTGAAGCTTTCTTT.